This entry lists 32 T cell receptor beta chains sequenced from one sample in a study of early T cells in non-severe SARS-CoV-2 infection. MiXCR was run by TCRdb on the 5' RACE reads, yielding one entry per CDR3 protein. There are some 62,000 distinct CDR3 sequences in the sample; approximately 9.3% occur only once, and 1.2% lies in the top ten. Material: whole blood. The receptors here all came from an adult who was a healthcare worker with PCR-confirmed SARS-CoV-2 infection or an uninfected control (not recorded which).

The CDR3 here is CASSLWGATVETQYF. The CDR3 bases are TGTGCCAGCAGCTTATGGGGAGCAACGGTGGAGACCCAGTACTTC. The V gene is TRBV11-2, the J gene TRBJ2-5; the D gene is possibly TRBD2 (5 bases). Trimming cost V 2 bases and J 5 bases, with 15 bases left between them. This CDR3 has 15 amino acids. Looked up from germline, CDR1 is SGHAT and CDR2 is FQNNGV. The full variable domain, its missing parts supplied by reference TRBV11-2 and TRBJ2-5, is EAGVAQSPRYKIIEKRQSVAFWCNPISGHATLYWYQQILGQGPKLLIQFQNNGVVDDSQLPKDRFSAERLKGVDSTLKIQPAKLEDSAVYLCASSLWGATVETQYFGPGTRLLVL.

The chain is built from TRBV20-1 and TRBJ1-2; D is unclear. V lost 8 bases and J 6 bases, leaving 13 bases between the germline ends. Germline loops: CDR1 DFQATT, CDR2 SNEGSKA (reference sequence). This CDR3 has 11 residues. The CDR3 here is CSLKQVDGYTF. The CDR3 DNA reads as TGCAGTCTTAAGCAGGTCGATGGCTACACCTTC.

This clonotype occurred many times. As DNA, the CDR3 is TGCAGTGCTAGGTCCACCGGGGGGGCATGGGAAGGCACAGATACGCAGTATTTT. It is translated as CSARSTGGAWEGTDTQYF. This sequence joins TRBV20-1 and TRBJ2-3, with 8 bases aligning to TRBD2. Per the germline V gene, CDR1 is DFQATT and CDR2 is SNEGSKA (reference sequence). Germline trimming cut 3 bases from V and 1 base from J; bases unmatched to any gene: 15. The CDR3 covers 18 residues.

This clonotype was picked up many times. V is TRBV5-8 and J is TRBJ2-3, with TRBD2 matching 11 bases. With 5 bases clipped from V and 5 bases from J, the junction kept 1 base outside the gene matches. The length of the CDR3 is 13 residues. The germline V gene encodes CDR1 SGHTS and CDR2 YDEGEE. As DNA, the CDR3 is TGTGCCAGCAGGACTAGCGGGGTAGATACGCAGTATTTT. Protein sequence: CASRTSGVDTQYF. Combining the CDR3 with reference TRBV5-8 and TRBJ2-3 gives the whole variable domain EAGVTQSPTHLIKTRGQQATLRCSPISGHTSVYWYQQALGLGLQFLLWYDEGEERNRGNFPPRFSGRQFPNYSSELNVNALELEDSALYLCASRTSGVDTQYFGPGTRLTVL.

The chain uses TRBV7-3 and TRBJ1-1; 7 bases are a match to TRBD1. From germline, CDR1 is SGHTA and CDR2 FQGTGA. V gave up 3 bases and J gave up 6 bases; unmatched junction bases: 4. This CDR3 region has 13 residues. The CDR3 DNA sequence: TGTGCCAGCAGCTTCGAGGGGACAGCTGAAGCTTTCTTT. This encodes CASSFEGTAEAFF. Together with reference TRBV7-3 and TRBJ1-1, the CDR3 gives the full variable domain: GAGVSQTPSNKVTEKGKYVELRCDPISGHTALYWYRQSLGQGPEFLIYFQGTGAADDSGLPNDRFFAVRPEGSVSTLKIQRTERGDSAVYLCASSFEGTAEAFFGQGTRLTVV.

In its sample, this clonotype was seen a few times. This chain uses TRBV13 with TRBJ2-3; D ambiguous. Germline V lookup: CDR1 PRHDT, CDR2 FYEKMQ (reference sequence). V lost 0 bases and J 0 bases, leaving 10 bases between the germline ends. The CDR3 length is 16 residues. CDR3 nucleotides: TGTGCCAGCAGCTTAGGGAGTGTTCTTAGCACAGATACGCAGTATTTT. This sequence encodes CASSLGSVLSTDTQYF.

This clonotype was counted many times. The rearrangement links TRBV25-1 to TRBJ2-2, with D uncertain. The CDR3 consists of 13 residues. V lost 6 bases, J lost 7 bases, and 12 bases lay in between. Germline loops: CDR1 MGHDK, CDR2 SYGVNS. The CDR3 nucleotides read TGTGCCAGCAGAGGACCGGGCGGCGGGGAGCTGTTTTTT. It yields the protein CASRGPGGGELFF.

This clonotype was picked up a small number of times. The gene calls are TRBV7-8 and TRBJ1-5; TRBD1 is a possible D gene (6 bases). Germline V gene sequence: CDR1 SGHVS, CDR2 FQNEAQ. CDR3 length equals 14 residues. With 6 bases removed from V and 5 bases from J, the gap between germline ends came to 14 bases. The CDR3 DNA follows: TGTGCCAGCAGTTACTTTCGGGGGCATCAGCCCCAGCATTTT. It codes for CASSYFRGHQPQHF.

The chain recombines TRBV18 with TRBJ1-2; 8 positions match TRBD1. Trimming at V came to 5 bases and at J to 8 bases, leaving 4 bases not matched to a gene. The CDR3 runs 12 residues. Germline lookup yields CDR1 KGHSH and CDR2 LQKENI. The chain's CDR3 is CASSSGGEGYTF. The DNA of the CDR3 is TGTGCCAGCTCATCAGGGGGCGAGGGCTACACCTTC. Variable domain in full (rest from reference TRBV18 and TRBJ1-2): NAGVMQNPRHLVRRRGQEARLRCSPMKGHSHVYWYRQLPEEGLKFMVYLQKENIIDESGMPKERFSAEFPKEGPSILRIQQVVRGDSAAYFCASSSGGEGYTFGSGTRLTVV.

In this sample, this clonotype turned up many times. The V and J genes are TRBV7-6 and TRBJ2-5; 8 bases align to TRBD1. Germline V gene sequence: CDR1 SGHVS, CDR2 FNYEAQ. J was trimmed by 5 bases and V by 1 base; bases with no gene match: 12. The CDR3 is 17 amino acids. CDR3 region: CASSLGVRGPVRETQYF. The CDR3 coding sequence is TGTGCCAGCAGCTTAGGCGTCAGGGGGCCGGTAAGGGAGACCCAGTACTTC.

The rearrangement joins TRBV5-1 to TRBJ2-5; D not resolved. The V and J ends lost 0 bases and 3 bases respectively, with 12 bases between them. The V gene's germline CDR1 is SGHRS and CDR2 YFSETQ. The CDR3 sequence is 15 residues long. CDR3 sequence: CASSLAGVKEETQYF. CDR3 in DNA: TGCGCCAGCAGCTTGGCGGGTGTAAAGGAAGAGACCCAGTACTTC. The full variable domain, in which reference TRBV5-1 and TRBJ2-5 provide the parts outside the CDR3, is KAGVTQTPRYLIKTRGQQVTLSCSPISGHRSVSWYQQTPGQGLQFLFEYFSETQRNKGNFPGRFSGRQFSNSRSEMNVSTLELGDSALYLCASSLAGVKEETQYFGPGTRLLVL.

This clonotype has more than one count but fewer than ten. The chain uses TRBV12-3 or TRBV12-4 and TRBJ2-1; 7 bases match TRBD1. V lost 5 bases, J lost 0 bases, and 16 bases stayed unmatched. The CDR3 consists of 19 residues. The CDR3 here is CASSPRQGGLQSSYNEQFF. CDR3 sequence (DNA): TGTGCCAGCAGTCCCAGACAGGGTGGCTTACAAAGCTCCTACAATGAGCAGTTCTTC.

The chain carries TRBV3-1 and TRBJ2-7; D might be TRBD2 (5 bases). Germline CDR1 is LGHDT and CDR2 is YNNKEL (reference sequence). This CDR3 region has 12 residues. V dropped 4 bases and J dropped 7 bases, with 11 bases sitting between them. CDR3 loop: CASSRTTGEQYV. The CDR3 DNA sequence: TGTGCCAGCAGCCGCACTACGGGGGAGCAGTACGTC.

This clonotype came up a few times. The rearrangement joins TRBV4-2 to TRBJ2-3; 8 bases line up with TRBD2. V shed 1 base, J shed 3 bases, and the junction held 3 bases outside the gene matches. CDR3 length: 15 amino acids. CDR1 and CDR2 (germline): LGHNA, YNFKEQ. This CDR3 is CASSQVAGLTDTQYF. The CDR3 DNA sequence: TGTGCCAGCAGCCAAGTAGCGGGGCTAACAGATACGCAGTATTTT.

The genes are TRBV7-7 and TRBJ2-7; 7 bases match TRBD1. The germline gives CDR1 SSHAT, CDR2 FNYEAQ (reference sequence). CDR3 length equals 14 residues. The J segment lost 6 bases and the V segment lost 5 bases, leaving 10 bases of the junction unmatched. DNA for the CDR3: TGTGCCAGCAGCACCCGACAGGGAATTGGCGAGCAGTACGTC. Amino acid sequence: CASSTRQGIGEQYV.

This sequence joins TRBV6-6 and TRBJ1-5, with TRBD1 matching over 9 bases. The CDR3 loop spans 16 amino acids. Germline lookup yields CDR1 MNHNY and CDR2 SVGAGI (reference sequence). V shed 2 bases, J shed 6 bases, and the junction held 8 bases outside the gene matches. The CDR3 sequence is CASSYTGGGLGQPQHF. CDR3 nucleotides: TGTGCCAGCAGTTACACAGGGGGCGGTTTGGGTCAGCCCCAGCATTTT.

J is TRBJ2-1 and V is TRBV12-2. TRBV12-2 is noted as a pseudogene. The CDR3 length is 13 residues. The CDR3 loop is CASRSNLCNEQFF. In DNA form, the CDR3 reads TGTGCAAGTCGCTCAAATCTGTGCAATGAGCAGTTCTTC.

This clonotype was detected ten times or more. The chain links TRBV20-1 to TRBJ2-3; TRBD2 agrees at 11 bases. There are 13 residues in the CDR3. J was trimmed by 3 bases and V by 5 bases; bases with no gene match: 1. Germline V lookup: CDR1 DFQATT, CDR2 SNEGSKA (reference sequence). CDR3 region: CSALAGGTDTQYF. The CDR3 coding sequence is TGCAGTGCTCTAGCGGGGGGAACAGATACGCAGTATTTT.

This clonotype was detected only a few times. The chain employs TRBV27 and TRBJ2-3; 9 bases map to TRBD2. The CDR3 covers 14 residues. Trimming at V came to 5 bases and at J to 1 base, leaving 1 base not matched to a gene. Germline V CDR1 and CDR2: MNHEY, SMNVEV (reference sequence). The CDR3 protein is CASSRTSGTDTQYF. CDR3 in DNA: TGTGCCAGCAGTCGGACTAGCGGCACAGATACGCAGTATTTT.

This clonotype was seen many times. The chain has TRBV29-1 and TRBJ2-2, with D maybe TRBD2 (5 bases). CDR3 length: 15 residues. V dropped 7 bases and J dropped 4 bases, with 19 bases sitting between them. CDR1 and CDR2 from the germline V gene are SQVTM and ANQGSEA. The CDR3 nucleotides read TGCAGCGGGACCTTATCAGGTCGGGGCACCGGGGAGCTGTTTTTT. Protein product: CSGTLSGRGTGELFF.

This clonotype has more than one count but fewer than ten. This chain's CDR3 is CASSSTGTNQETQYF. Here the CDR3 DNA reads TGCGCCAGCAGCTCCACCGGGACGAATCAAGAGACCCAGTACTTC. The V call is TRBV5-1, the J call TRBJ2-5; D may be TRBD1 or TRBD2 (5 bases each). CDR1 SGHRS and CDR2 YFSETQ come from the germline V gene. The V and J ends lost 3 bases and 2 bases respectively, with 14 bases between them. The CDR3 length is 15 residues.

This clonotype turned up a few times. The chain couples TRBV12-3 or TRBV12-4 to TRBJ2-3; perhaps D is TRBD1 or TRBD2 (6 bases each). V dropped 5 bases and J dropped 3 bases, with 12 bases sitting between them. The CDR3 length is 14 residues. This chain's CDR3 is CASSPTGTTDTQYF. The CDR3 nucleotides are TGTGCCAGCAGTCCAACAGGGACTACAGATACGCAGTATTTT.

This clonotype was counted between two and nine times. The CDR3 region is CASSEDRGTDTQYF. The CDR3 bases are TGTGCCAGCAGTGAGGACAGGGGCACAGATACGCAGTATTTT. The rearrangement links TRBV6-1 to TRBJ2-3; 8 positions agree with TRBD1. The germline V gene encodes CDR1 MNHNS and CDR2 SASEGT. The CDR3 runs to 14 residues. The trim removed 3 bases at V and 1 base at J, leaving 0 bases unmatched.

In this sample, this clonotype turned up many times. This rearrangement joins TRBV3-1 to TRBJ2-3; unclear D gene. The CDR3 has 12 residues. Germline CDR1 is LGHDT and CDR2 is YNNKEL (reference sequence). With 2 bases removed from V and 6 bases from J, the gap between germline ends came to 6 bases. The CDR3 sequence is CASSQFGDTQYF. CDR3 sequence (DNA): TGTGCCAGCAGCCAATTTGGGGATACGCAGTATTTT.

This clonotype was counted between two and nine times. The chain combines TRBV12-3 or TRBV12-4 with TRBJ2-5; D unresolved. Trimming took off 6 bases at V and 4 bases at J, with 15 bases between the two ends. The CDR3 covers 14 residues. CDR3 amino acids: CASRSALARETQYF. The CDR3 coding sequence is TGTGCCAGCAGGAGCGCTTTGGCCCGAGAGACCCAGTACTTC.

The chain carries TRBV5-1 and TRBJ2-3; 7 bases line up with TRBD1. This CDR3 has 12 residues. The V gene end was trimmed by 4 bases and the J gene end by 9 bases; junction bases not matched to a gene: 5. Germline CDR1 and CDR2: SGHRS and YFSETQ. The CDR3 sequence is CASSRDRGTQYF. Written as DNA, the CDR3 is TGCGCCAGCAGCAGGGACAGAGGGACGCAGTATTTT. The whole variable domain, filled in from reference TRBV5-1 and TRBJ2-3, reads KAGVTQTPRYLIKTRGQQVTLSCSPISGHRSVSWYQQTPGQGLQFLFEYFSETQRNKGNFPGRFSGRQFSNSRSEMNVSTLELGDSALYLCASSRDRGTQYFGPGTRLTVL.

This clonotype came up a few times. The chain employs TRBV11-3 and TRBJ1-2; tentatively, D is TRBD1 (6 bases). This CDR3 region has 15 residues. V was cut by 5 bases and J by 2 bases, with 15 bases left in between. CDR1 SGHNT and CDR2 YENEEA come from the germline V gene. The CDR3 protein is CASSRPDRSNYGYTF. The CDR3 DNA sequence: TGTGCCAGCAGCAGACCGGACAGATCAAACTATGGCTACACCTTC. The variable domain in full, with the rest retrieved from reference TRBV11-3 and TRBJ1-2, is EAGVVQSPRYKIIEKKQPVAFWCNPISGHNTLYWYLQNLGQGPELLIRYENEEAVDDSQLPKDRFSAERLKGVDSTLKIQPAELGDSAVYLCASSRPDRSNYGYTFGSGTRLTVV.

This clonotype was recorded a few times. The chain has TRBV29-1 and TRBJ2-1, with D possibly matching TRBD2 (6 bases). This CDR3 is 12 amino acids long. Trimming pared 7 bases from V and 7 bases from J, leaving 14 bases between. Germline V lookup: CDR1 SQVTM, CDR2 ANQGSEA. DNA of the CDR3: TGCAGCGGTCGGGACGGAGGGAATGAGCAGTTCTTC. Its protein product is CSGRDGGNEQFF.

In this sample, this clonotype turned up many times. The chain combines TRBV15 with TRBJ2-6; 8 bases agree with TRBD1. The CDR3 is 16 amino acids. The germline gives CDR1 LNHNV, CDR2 YYDKDF (reference sequence). The trim removed 1 base at V and 1 base at J, leaving 0 bases unmatched. CDR3 residues: CATSRGTGSGANVLTF. In DNA form, the CDR3 reads TGTGCCACCAGCAGAGGGACAGGGTCTGGGGCCAACGTCCTGACTTTC.

In its sample, this clonotype was seen a few times. V usage is TRBV20-1 and J usage is TRBJ2-5, with 13 positions matching TRBD2. This CDR3 spans 20 amino acids. CDR1 DFQATT and CDR2 SNEGSKA come from the germline V gene (reference sequence). The ends lost 1 base at V and 1 base at J; junction bases unmatched: 15. CDR3 amino acids: CSARGRGAGLAGLGQETQYF. CDR3 coding DNA: TGCAGTGCTAGAGGACGGGGTGCGGGACTAGCGGGGCTCGGCCAAGAGACCCAGTACTTC.

This clonotype was counted between two and nine times. The V gene is TRBV21-1, the J gene TRBJ2-7; the table's D call, TRBD1, has no DNA check behind it. TRBV21-1 is labeled a pseudogene. This CDR3 has 16 amino acids. DNA of the CDR3: TGTGCCAGCAGCAGGTCCAGGGGTGACAGGACCTACGAGCAGTACGTC. Amino acids: CASSRSRGDRTYEQYV.

The chain combines TRBV7-3 with TRBJ2-3; 10 nucleotides align to TRBD1. Germline trimming cut 5 bases from V and 1 base from J; bases unmatched to any gene: 3. Germline CDR1 reads SGHTA; CDR2 reads FQGTGA. The CDR3 sequence is 15 residues long. The CDR3 loop reads CASSPGTGGTDTQYF. CDR3 coding DNA: TGTGCCAGCAGCCCCGGGACAGGGGGCACAGATACGCAGTATTTT.